A single TCR beta chain is shown here with its context. Germline CDR1 and CDR2: ENHRY and SYGVKD. CDR3 size: 15 residues. V shed 1 base and J 7 bases; nucleotides not matched to a gene: 5. The record originates from a study of early T cells in non-severe SARS-CoV-2 infection. Individually, cDNA molecules had unique molecular identifiers attached to them. TCRdb ran MiXCR on the 5' RACE reads and lists one entry per CDR3 protein. Of about 85,000 distinct CDR3 sequences listed, around 14% are singletons. This chain joins TRBV10-3 and TRBJ2-1; TRBD1 matches 9 bases. This receptor was taken from an adult who was a healthcare worker with PCR-confirmed SARS-CoV-2 infection or an uninfected control (not recorded which). Sequencing was done on a sample of whole blood. The CDR3 loop is CAISELGQGRNEQFF. The CDR3, as DNA: TGTGCCATCAGTGAGTTAGGACAGGGGCGAAATGAGCAGTTCTTC.